The 30 T cell receptor beta chains listed next were all sequenced from one sample in a study of cytomegalovirus exposure and HLA in healthy donors listed by TCRdb under 2017. The library was generated by the immunoSEQ multiplex PCR assay. For the multiplex PCR, a mixture combining 60 forward primers for TCR Vbeta segments and 13 reverse primers for TCR Jbeta segments was used. Drawn from immuneACCESS, this table holds only the in-frame rearrangements with V and J called that TCRdb kept. Clones are partly lost; checked studies trace under half to an unresolved V gene and leave the rest unexplained. Here the sample has around 94,000 clones; over 60% occur a single time. Of the sample, roughly 9.6% is held by the ten largest clones. Sequenced: PBMCs. These receptors all stem from a male donor in good health and CMV-seropositive.

CDR3 in amino acids: CASIGTGNSPLHF. In nucleotides, the CDR3 is TGTGCCAGCATTGGGACAGGGAATTCACCCCTCCACTTT. The chain links TRBV28 to TRBJ1-6; 9 bases agree with TRBD1. CDR3 length: 13 residues. Germline assignment: CDR1 MDHEN and CDR2 SYDVKM. V gave up 7 bases and J gave up 7 bases; unmatched junction bases: 2. The variable domain in full, with the rest retrieved from reference TRBV28 and TRBJ1-6, is DVKVTQSSRYLVKRTGEKVFLECVQDMDHENMFWYRQDPGLGLRLIYFSYDVKMKEKGDIPEGYSVSREKKERFSLILESASTNQTSMYLCASIGTGNSPLHFGNGTRLTVT.

The chain couples TRBV19 to TRBJ2-7; 9 nucleotides line up with TRBD2. Germline CDR1 reads LNHDA; CDR2 reads SQIVND (reference sequence). Unmatched junction bases numbered 6, after V lost 4 bases and J lost 5 bases. CDR3 length: 14 residues. The DNA of the CDR3 is TGTGCCAGTAGTAACCCGGGACTAGCTAACGAGCAGTACTTC. Protein: CASSNPGLANEQYF.

CDR3 in DNA: TGCGCCAGCAGCTCGGGGACAGGGGGAAAAGATACGCAGTATTTT. It yields the protein CASSSGTGGKDTQYF. V and J are TRBV5-1 and TRBJ2-3, with 11 nucleotides matching TRBD1. This CDR3 is 15 amino acids long. V was clipped by 3 bases and J by 5 bases; unmatched bases: 5. Germline V CDR1 and CDR2: SGHRS, YFSETQ. Complete variable domain (other parts from reference TRBV5-1 and TRBJ2-3): KAGVTQTPRYLIKTRGQQVTLSCSPISGHRSVSWYQQTPGQGLQFLFEYFSETQRNKGNFPGRFSGRQFSNSRSEMNVSTLELGDSALYLCASSSGTGGKDTQYFGPGTRLTVL.

The rearrangement joins TRBV7-9 to TRBJ1-3; D gene uncertain. The V end lost 7 bases, the J end lost 0 bases, and 13 bases lay between the germline ends. The CDR3 consists of 15 residues. Germline V CDR1 and CDR2: SEHNR, FQNEAQ (reference sequence). CDR3 loop: CASITPGFSGNTIYF. CDR3 DNA: TGTGCCAGCATCACTCCAGGCTTCTCTGGAAACACCATATATTTT.

This rearrangement joins TRBV6-1 to TRBJ2-7; 8 bases are shared with TRBD1. J lost 0 bases, V lost 4 bases, and 5 bases had no gene match. Germline V gene lookup returns CDR1 MNHNS and CDR2 SASEGT. The CDR3 covers 15 residues. CDR3: CASSARDRPSYEQYF. CDR3 nucleotides: TGTGCCAGCAGTGCTCGGGACAGGCCCTCCTACGAGCAGTACTTC.

This chain's CDR3 is CASRLAEGGYEQYF. The CDR3 bases are TGTGCCAGCAGGCTAGCGGAGGGGGGGTACGAGCAGTACTTC. The chain couples TRBV7-2 to TRBJ2-5, with D possibly matching TRBD2 (7 bases). The closer fit of TRBJ2-7 to the DNA end suggests the J call may be wrong. The CDR3 loop spans 14 amino acids. Germline V gene data show CDR1 as SGHTA and CDR2 as FQGNSA.

The chain recombines TRBV4-1 with TRBJ2-3, with 9 bases matching TRBD2. Germline loops: CDR1 MGHRA, CDR2 YSYEKL. The CDR3 has 17 residues. The trim removed 3 bases at V and 2 bases at J, leaving 9 bases unmatched. Written as DNA, the CDR3 is TGCGCCAGCAGCCATAACGTAGCGGGAGTGGTCACAGATACGCAGTATTTT. This gives the protein CASSHNVAGVVTDTQYF.

The V and J genes are TRBV7-9 and TRBJ1-5; possible D gene TRBD1, 5 bases. Germline CDR1 and CDR2: SEHNR and FQNEAQ (reference sequence). The V end lost 2 bases, the J end lost 5 bases, and 10 bases lay between the germline ends. The CDR3 is 14 residues long. CDR3 sequence: CASSLSGLYQPQHF. In nucleotides, the CDR3 is TGTGCCAGCAGCTTATCAGGGCTCTATCAGCCCCAGCATTTT.

The V call is TRBV29-1, the J call TRBJ2-2, with 9 bases aligning to TRBD1. CDR3 length equals 13 residues. From germline, CDR1 is SQVTM and CDR2 ANQGSEA. With V trimmed by 4 bases and J by 6 bases, 3 bases remained unmatched. The CDR3 spells CSVVRTGAGELFF. DNA for the CDR3: TGCAGCGTTGTGAGGACAGGGGCCGGGGAGCTGTTTTTT.

The V call is TRBV29-1, the J call TRBJ2-1; D may be TRBD1 (5 bases). Germline lookup yields CDR1 SQVTM and CDR2 ANQGSEA. This CDR3 region has 14 residues. Trimming took off 5 bases at V and 0 bases at J, with 11 bases between the two ends. CDR3 residues: CSVFGASSYNEQFF. In DNA, the CDR3 is TGCAGCGTTTTTGGGGCCAGCTCCTACAATGAGCAGTTCTTC.

The V call is TRBV28, the J call TRBJ2-3, with 12 nucleotides matching TRBD2. J gave up 2 bases and V 4 bases, and 4 bases lay outside the gene matches. The CDR3 contains 16 residues. Germline V gene data show CDR1 as MDHEN and CDR2 as SYDVKM. The DNA of the CDR3 is TGTGCCAGCAGTTCTGGACTAGCGGGATACACAGATACGCAGTATTTT. Its protein is CASSSGLAGYTDTQYF.

The genes are TRBV28 and TRBJ1-2; TRBD1 might be the D (6 bases). Trimming took 6 bases from V and 2 from J, leaving 16 bases between them. Germline-derived CDR1 and CDR2 are MDHEN and SYDVKM. The CDR3 is 15 residues long. The CDR3 spells CASRGTGGANYGYTF. In nucleotides, the CDR3 is TGTGCCAGCAGGGGAACGGGGGGCGCAAACTATGGCTACACCTTC.

This sequence joins TRBV5-1 and TRBJ2-3; a possible D gene is TRBD2 (6 bases). V lost 3 bases and J lost 3, with 11 bases in between. The CDR3 is 14 residues long. Germline assignment: CDR1 SGHRS and CDR2 YFSETQ. CDR3 protein: CASSSRLGTDTQYF. CDR3 nucleotides: TGCGCCAGCAGCTCCAGACTAGGTACAGATACGCAGTATTTT.

The V gene is TRBV18, the J gene TRBJ1-1, with 9 bases identical to TRBD1. The CDR3 contains 17 residues. Germline trimming cut 4 bases from V and 5 bases from J; bases unmatched to any gene: 14. Germline values: CDR1 KGHSH, CDR2 LQKENI. The CDR3 reads CASSLYSPGTGITEAFF. The CDR3 coding sequence is TGTGCCAGCTCACTTTACAGTCCCGGGACAGGGATAACTGAAGCTTTCTTT. Combining the CDR3 with reference TRBV18 and TRBJ1-1 gives the whole variable domain NAGVMQNPRHLVRRRGQEARLRCSPMKGHSHVYWYRQLPEEGLKFMVYLQKENIIDESGMPKERFSAEFPKEGPSILRIQQVVRGDSAAYFCASSLYSPGTGITEAFFGQGTRLTVV.

A single count supports this clone. The chain recombines TRBV11-2 with TRBJ2-3; 9 bases fit TRBD2. The CDR3 totals 16 residues. Germline V lookup: CDR1 SGHAT, CDR2 FQNNGV. V was clipped by 1 base and J by 2 bases; unmatched bases: 4. The CDR3 region is CASSLVPSGNTDTQYF. As DNA, the CDR3 is TGTGCCAGCAGCTTAGTGCCTAGCGGGAACACAGATACGCAGTATTTT.

The chain uses TRBV9 and TRBJ2-1; TRBD2 aligns across 14 bases. The CDR3 is made up of 17 amino acids. V shed 4 bases and J 7 bases; nucleotides not matched to a gene: 10. The germline V gene encodes CDR1 SGDLS and CDR2 YYNGEE. The DNA of the CDR3 is TGTGCCAGCAGCATACATTCCGGGACTAGCGGGAGTAATGAGCAGTTCTTC. The encoded protein is CASSIHSGTSGSNEQFF.

The chain carries TRBV4-2 and TRBJ2-2, with 8 bases matching TRBD2. This CDR3 spans 17 amino acids. Germline assignment: CDR1 LGHNA and CDR2 YNFKEQ. V lost 0 bases and J lost 1; bases outside the gene matches: 4. DNA of the CDR3: TGTGCCAGCAGCCAAGAAGAACTAGCGGTGAACACCGGGGAGCTGTTTTTT. Residues: CASSQEELAVNTGELFF.

The chain carries TRBV18 and TRBJ1-1; 12 bases line up with TRBD1. CDR1 is KGHSH and CDR2 is LQKENI in the germline V gene. The CDR3 is 15 residues long. V lost 5 bases, J lost 5 bases, and 6 bases stayed unmatched. The CDR3 reads CASSWGGQGATEAFF. CDR3 DNA: TGTGCCAGCTCATGGGGGGGACAGGGGGCTACTGAAGCTTTCTTT.

The chain carries TRBV6-5 and TRBJ2-7; D perhaps matches TRBD1 (6 bases). V was pared by 6 bases and J by 0 bases, with 12 bases between. Germline V gives CDR1 MNHEY, CDR2 SVGAGI. This CDR3 region has 14 residues. The CDR3: CASSPGQGSYEQYF. The CDR3 nucleotides are TGTGCCAGCAGCCCGGGACAAGGCTCCTACGAGCAGTACTTC.

The chain has TRBV6-1 and TRBJ1-1; no firm D call. This CDR3 is built from 13 residues. V was cut by 7 bases and J by 2 bases, with 11 bases left in between. Germline V gene lookup returns CDR1 MNHNS and CDR2 SASEGT. The CDR3 sequence: CASKEEPNTEAFF. The CDR3 DNA is TGTGCCAGCAAGGAGGAACCAAACACTGAAGCTTTCTTT.

The rearrangement uses TRBV28 and TRBJ1-5, with 11 positions matching TRBD1. The CDR3 is 20 residues long. The ends lost 6 bases at V and 2 bases at J; junction bases unmatched: 18. Germline V lookup: CDR1 MDHEN, CDR2 SYDVKM. The CDR3 DNA is TGTGCCAGCAGGCCGGGGACAGGGGGGTACTTTATAGAGGGCAATCAGCCCCAGCATTTT. Translated, it gives CASRPGTGGYFIEGNQPQHF.

To note about this clone: The junction does not match germline at one end; this may be a read error. The chain uses TRBV10-3 and TRBJ1-4; D gene unclear. The CDR3 has 15 amino acids. Looked up from germline, CDR1 is ENHRY and CDR2 is SYGVKD. CDR3 region: CAIRETAATNEKLFF. The CDR3 nucleotides are TGTGCCATCCGTGAAACAGCTGCAACTAATGAAAAACTGTTTTTT.

The J gene is TRBJ1-5, the V gene TRBV7-6; TRBD1 matches at 8 bases. V lost 3 bases to trimming and J lost 6 bases; unmatched junction nucleotides: 7. This CDR3 contains 15 residues. Germline CDR1 and CDR2: SGHVS and FNYEAQ. CDR3 sequence: CASSLRQGRGQPQHF. The CDR3 coding sequence is TGTGCCAGCAGCTTGAGACAGGGGAGGGGTCAGCCCCAGCATTTT.

J is TRBJ2-5 and V is TRBV28; possible D gene TRBD1, 6 bases. The germline V gene encodes CDR1 MDHEN and CDR2 SYDVKM. The V gene lost 4 bases and the J gene lost 1 base, with 19 bases spanning the gap. CDR3 length equals 17 residues. CDR3: CASSSNPDRHPQETQYF. CDR3 bases: TGTGCCAGCAGTTCCAACCCTGACAGGCACCCCCAAGAGACCCAGTACTTC.

J is TRBJ1-5 and V is TRBV10-3; D may be TRBD1 (6 bases). From germline, CDR1 is ENHRY and CDR2 SYGVKD. This CDR3 is built from 16 residues. The V gene lost 0 bases and the J gene lost 8 bases, with 17 bases spanning the gap. The CDR3 DNA is TGTGCCATCAGTGAGTCGGCTGGGCAGGGGAATAAGCCCCAGCATTTT. This gives the protein CAISESAGQGNKPQHF.

V usage is TRBV7-2 and J usage is TRBJ2-1, with 8 bases identical to TRBD2. Germline CDR1 and CDR2: SGHTA and FQGNSA. The CDR3 consists of 15 residues. J was trimmed by 4 bases and V by 1 base; bases with no gene match: 3. The CDR3 spells CASSLDSGIYNEQFF. Here the CDR3 DNA reads TGTGCCAGCAGCTTAGATAGCGGGATTTACAATGAGCAGTTCTTC.

The chain combines TRBV7-9 with TRBJ1-3; tentative D call: TRBD1 (6 bases). The germline V gene has CDR1 SEHNR and CDR2 FQNEAQ (reference sequence). The CDR3 totals 15 residues. V dropped 2 bases and J dropped 2 bases, with 10 bases sitting between them. The CDR3 protein is CASSLHNRAGNTIYF. For the CDR3, the DNA is TGTGCCAGCAGCTTACATAACAGGGCTGGAAACACCATATATTTT.

This chain connects TRBV7-2 to TRBJ1-5, with 9 nucleotides matching TRBD1. Germline V gene lookup returns CDR1 SGHTA and CDR2 FQGNSA. Trimming at V came to 6 bases and at J to 6 bases, leaving 6 bases not matched to a gene. This CDR3 is built from 14 residues. This CDR3 reads CASSRDRDFQPQHF. The CDR3 DNA is TGTGCCAGCAGTAGGGACAGGGACTTTCAGCCCCAGCATTTT.

The chain is built from TRBV11-3 and TRBJ2-5; 9 bases map to TRBD2. This CDR3 spans 15 amino acids. After removal of 5 bases from V and 0 bases from J, the junction contained 4 bases not matched to a gene. The germline V gene has CDR1 SGHNT and CDR2 YENEEA. CDR3 in amino acids: CASSPGLADQETQYF. The CDR3 DNA sequence: TGTGCCAGCAGCCCGGGACTAGCAGACCAAGAGACCCAGTACTTC.

In its sample, this clone was seen once. The rearrangement joins TRBV7-6 to TRBJ2-2, with TRBD2 as a possible D gene (5 bases). The V and J ends lost 6 bases and 0 bases respectively, with 11 bases between them. The germline CDR1 and CDR2 sequences are SGHVS and FNYEAQ. The CDR3 is 15 amino acids. The CDR3 sequence: CASRRAGSNTGELFF. DNA for the CDR3: TGTGCCAGCAGGAGGGCCGGCTCGAACACCGGGGAGCTGTTTTTT.